Listed below are T cell receptor beta chains from one sample, sequenced in a study of CD8 T cells in Susac syndrome. TCRdb processed the immunoSEQ multiplex PCR reads anew with MiXCR; each CDR3 protein has one entry. In the table there are approximately 220,000 distinct CDR3 sequences, 92% of which are singletons. Sequenced: CD8+ T cells from PBMCs. The source of these receptors is a human donor with multiple sclerosis. Each CDR3 is given without its conserved first and last residue.

TRBV4-1	ASSQESGGVTAF
TRBV6-6	ASSYAGGQEPQH
TRBV19	ASSRRTEINYGYT
TRBV14	ASSQAGFTGELF
TRBV29-1	SVETSRDTEAF
TRBV7-2	ASSPGPATYEQY
TRBV12-3/TRBV12-4	ASSFQGIANGELF
TRBV7-9	ASSPLLWPGTEAF
TRBV27	ASSLSDNEQF
TRBV2	AYRGQKPLEVNTIY
TRBV12-3/TRBV12-4	ASSTGTGGYRSYEQY
TRBV2	ASRDLLQWREKLF
TRBV19	ASRTGLGPQH
TRBV11-1	ASSFGRPYEQY